The clone carrying this T cell receptor beta chain was counted once. This CDR3 contains 11 residues. Trimming removed 2 bases at V and 13 bases at J, with 9 bases between. Germline CDR1 reads SEHNR; CDR2 reads FQNEAQ (reference sequence). The data originate from a study of shared clonotypes between healthy human individuals. On the study more broadly: Each donor had three CD4 naive, three CD4 memory, two CD8 naive and one CD8 memory plate.

As originally analysed: ImmunoSEQ junction-only sequences lacked quality scores, so their filtering differed. Here immunoSEQ multiplex PCR was the method, and the copy in TCRdb shows in-frame clones only, minus some. The DNA gave D and trimming, while V, J and clone size come from that table. In the table there are about 2 million clones, about 95% of which are singletons. Naive CD8 cells comprised CD45RO-negative, CCR7-positively selected cells, excluding terminally differentiated effector memory CD45RA+ cells. There were no recent acute infections or vaccinations among the donors, who were healthy HIV-negative adults.

This chain joins TRBV7-9 and TRBJ2-4; unclear D gene. This receptor was taken from a man between 18 and 29 years old in good health. The sequencing sample was made of naive CD8+ T cells sorted from blood. DNA for the CDR3: TGTGCCAGCAGCTTACGGGTAGAGCAGTACTTC. Protein: CASSLRVEQYF. Variable domain in full (rest from reference TRBV7-9 and TRBJ2-4): DTGVSQNPRHKITKRGQNVTFRCDPISEHNRLYWYRQTLGQGPEFLTYFQNEAQLEKSRLLSDRFSAERPKGSFSTLEIQRTEQGDSAMYLCASSLRVEQYFGAGTRLSVL.